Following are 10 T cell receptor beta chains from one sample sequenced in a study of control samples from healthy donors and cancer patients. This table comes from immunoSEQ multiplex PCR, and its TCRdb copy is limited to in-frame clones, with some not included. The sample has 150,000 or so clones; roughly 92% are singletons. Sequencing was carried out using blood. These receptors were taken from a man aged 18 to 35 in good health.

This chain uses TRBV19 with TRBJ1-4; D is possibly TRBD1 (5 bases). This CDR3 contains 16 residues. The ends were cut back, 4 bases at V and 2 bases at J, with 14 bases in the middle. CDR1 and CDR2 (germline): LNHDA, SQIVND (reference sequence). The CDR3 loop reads CASSKWTPGTNEKLFF. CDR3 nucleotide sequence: TGTGCCAGTAGTAAATGGACCCCAGGGACTAATGAAAAACTGTTTTTT.

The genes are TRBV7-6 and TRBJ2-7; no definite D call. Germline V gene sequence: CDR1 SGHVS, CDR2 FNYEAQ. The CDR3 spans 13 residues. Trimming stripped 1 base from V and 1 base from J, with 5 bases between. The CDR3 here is CASSLDLSYEQYF. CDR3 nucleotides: TGTGCCAGCAGCTTAGATTTGTCCTACGAGCAGTACTTC.

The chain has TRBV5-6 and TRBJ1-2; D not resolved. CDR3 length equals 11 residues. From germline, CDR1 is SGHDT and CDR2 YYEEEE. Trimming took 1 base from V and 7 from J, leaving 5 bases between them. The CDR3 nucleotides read TGTGCCAGCAGCTTGAAGGTTGGCTACACCTTC. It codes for CASSLKVGYTF.

The CDR3 sequence is CASNPYRGTGAEAEAFF. The CDR3, as DNA: TGTGCCAGCAACCCTTACAGGGGGACAGGGGCCGAGGCTGAAGCTTTCTTT. The genes are TRBV21-1 and TRBJ1-1; TRBD1 reflects the table's D call only, with no check against the DNA. TRBV21-1 is a recognized pseudogene. The CDR3 runs to 17 residues.

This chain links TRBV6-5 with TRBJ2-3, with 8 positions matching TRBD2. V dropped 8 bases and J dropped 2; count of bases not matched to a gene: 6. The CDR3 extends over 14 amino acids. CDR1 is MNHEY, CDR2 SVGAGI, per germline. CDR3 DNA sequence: TGTGCCAGCGGACGGGGGGGAAACACAGATACGCAGTATTTT. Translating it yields CASGRGGNTDTQYF.

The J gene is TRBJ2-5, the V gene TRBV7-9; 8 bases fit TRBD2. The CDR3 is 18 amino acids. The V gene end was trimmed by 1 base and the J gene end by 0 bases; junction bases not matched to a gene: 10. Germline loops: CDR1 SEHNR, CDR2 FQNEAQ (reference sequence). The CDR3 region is CASSLGLTAGGYQETQYF. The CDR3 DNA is TGTGCCAGCAGCTTAGGCTTGACGGCGGGGGGTTACCAAGAGACCCAGTACTTC.

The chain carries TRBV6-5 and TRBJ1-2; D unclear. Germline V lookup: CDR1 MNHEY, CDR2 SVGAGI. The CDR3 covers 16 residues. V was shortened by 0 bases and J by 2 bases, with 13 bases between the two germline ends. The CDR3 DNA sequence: TGTGCCAGCAGTTACTCGACTGTGAGGAGGAACTATGGCTACACCTTC. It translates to CASSYSTVRRNYGYTF.

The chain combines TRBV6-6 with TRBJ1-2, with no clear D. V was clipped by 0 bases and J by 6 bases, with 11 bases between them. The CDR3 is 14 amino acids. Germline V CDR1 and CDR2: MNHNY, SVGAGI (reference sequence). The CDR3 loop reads CASSYSPGTDGYTF. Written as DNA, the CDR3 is TGTGCCAGCAGTTACTCGCCGGGAACGGATGGCTACACCTTC.

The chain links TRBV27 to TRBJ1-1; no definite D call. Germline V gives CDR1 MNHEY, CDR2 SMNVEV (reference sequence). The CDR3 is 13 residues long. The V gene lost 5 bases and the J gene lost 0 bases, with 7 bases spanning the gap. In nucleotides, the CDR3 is TGTGCCAGCAGTCCAGTCCTGAACACTGAAGCTTTCTTT. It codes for CASSPVLNTEAFF.

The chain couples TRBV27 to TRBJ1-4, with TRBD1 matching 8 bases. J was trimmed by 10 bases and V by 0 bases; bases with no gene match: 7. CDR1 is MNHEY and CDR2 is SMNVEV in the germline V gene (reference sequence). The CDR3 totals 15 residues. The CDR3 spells CASSLSPGTGGKLFF. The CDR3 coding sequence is TGTGCCAGCAGTTTATCGCCCGGGACAGGTGGAAAACTGTTTTTT.